The clone carrying this TCR beta chain appeared a few times. Its target is not known. Germline V lookup: CDR1 MNHEY, CDR2 SMNVEV (reference sequence). This CDR3 is 15 amino acids long. V lost 8 bases and J lost 1, with 17 bases in between. Clones were sequenced by immunoSEQ multiplex PCR, and TCRdb holds only the in-frame ones, with some missing. The table records 140,000 or so clones, 93% of them present only once. The data derive from a study of T cell responses to AZD1222 COVID-19 vaccine. Study-level findings and limits: Mostly white British, mostly female donors; authors suggested clonal diversity may be underestimated. When two AZD1222 doses had been given, Spike-specific TCR breadth and depth rose. The number of AZD1222 recipients seropositive at baseline was only 5 to 7.

Sequenced here: peripheral blood, sampled after recovery from COVID-19. The chain combines TRBV27 with TRBJ1-2; perhaps TRBD1 as D (6 bases). The sequence was obtained from an adult who had recovered from COVID-19. CDR3 in amino acids: CASHGGHTSNYGYTF. CDR3 in DNA: TGTGCCAGCCACGGGGGACATACCAGTAACTATGGCTACACCTTC.